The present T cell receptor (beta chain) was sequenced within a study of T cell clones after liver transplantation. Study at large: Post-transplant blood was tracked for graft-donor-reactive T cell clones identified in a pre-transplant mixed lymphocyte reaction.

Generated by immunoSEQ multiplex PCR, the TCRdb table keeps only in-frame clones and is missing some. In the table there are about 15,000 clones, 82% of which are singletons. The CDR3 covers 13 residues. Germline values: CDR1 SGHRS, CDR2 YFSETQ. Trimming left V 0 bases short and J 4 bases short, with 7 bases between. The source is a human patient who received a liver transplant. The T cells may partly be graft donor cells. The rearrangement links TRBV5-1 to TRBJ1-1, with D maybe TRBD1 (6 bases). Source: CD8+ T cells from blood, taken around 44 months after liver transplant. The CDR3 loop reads CASSLEGGTEAFF. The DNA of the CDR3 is TGCGCCAGCAGCTTGGAGGGGGGCACTGAAGCTTTCTTT.